Each of the 28 T cell receptor beta chains below was sequenced from the same sample in a study of Ad26.COV2.S vaccination and SARS-CoV-2 variants. As for treatment: some 20 received Ad26.COV2.S at low or high dose, single or two shots; about 5 received placebo; per-sample allocation not given. On day 63 after the first injection, vaccine and placebo recipients gave samples. This table comes from immunoSEQ multiplex PCR, and its TCRdb copy is limited to in-frame clones, with some not included. The sample has about 680,000 clones; around 90% are singletons. Material: peripheral blood, obtained in a trial of Ad26.COV2.S vaccine versus placebo. The receptor set was obtained from a person between 18 and 59 years old who received the Ad26.COV2.S COVID-19 vaccine or a placebo.

The V call is TRBV19, the J call TRBJ2-6, with D perhaps matching TRBD1 (6 bases). The length of the CDR3 is 17 residues. Trimming removed 0 bases from V and 1 base from J, with 10 bases in between. Germline V gene lookup returns CDR1 LNHDA and CDR2 SQIVND (reference sequence). This CDR3 reads CASSIEAGESGANVLTF. The CDR3, as DNA: TGTGCCAGTAGTATAGAGGCAGGGGAGTCTGGGGCCAACGTCCTGACTTTC.

The chain employs TRBV11-2 and TRBJ2-7; tentative D call: TRBD1 (6 bases). CDR3 length: 15 amino acids. V shed 6 bases and J shed 3 bases, with 18 bases lying between them. CDR1 and CDR2 from the germline V gene are SGHAT and FQNNGV. The CDR3 nucleotides are TGTGCCAGCAGTACCCTCCCGGACAGCCGCTACGAGCAGTACTTC. Its translation: CASSTLPDSRYEQYF.

The rearrangement joins TRBV5-1 to TRBJ1-1, with 7 bases that match TRBD1. In germline, CDR1 is SGHRS, CDR2 YFSETQ. The CDR3 loop spans 14 amino acids. V lost 4 bases and J lost 5; bases outside the gene matches: 8. Written as DNA, the CDR3 is TGCGCCAGCAGCCTAAGGGGGCAGGGGACTGAAGCTTTCTTT. Protein product: CASSLRGQGTEAFF.

V gene TRBV3-1 (or the pseudogene TRBV3-2) combines with J gene TRBJ1-6, with D unresolved. Germline V lookup: CDR1 LGHDT, CDR2 YNNKEL (reference sequence). The V end lost 3 bases, the J end lost 8 bases, and 8 bases lay between the germline ends. This CDR3 is 13 amino acids long. CDR3 sequence: CASSQHRDSPLHF. The DNA for the CDR3 is TGTGCCAGCAGCCAGCACCGGGATTCACCCCTCCACTTT.

J is TRBJ1-4 and V is TRBV7-2; possible D gene TRBD1, 5 bases. V was trimmed by 4 bases and J by 2 bases, leaving 14 bases between them. From germline, CDR1 is SGHTA and CDR2 FQGNSA. The CDR3 extends over 16 amino acids. Here the CDR3 reads CASSSESGRTNEKLFF. DNA of the CDR3: TGTGCCAGCAGCTCGGAATCAGGGAGGACTAATGAAAAACTGTTTTTT.

This clone was observed a handful of times. One junction end does not reproduce the germline sequence, and a read error may be involved. The chain carries TRBV7-9 and TRBJ2-3; the match to TRBD2 covers 8 bases. The germline CDR1 and CDR2 sequences are SEHNR and FQNEAQ (reference sequence). This CDR3 has 14 residues. CDR3 DNA sequence: TGTGCCAGCAGCGTAGCGGGACGCACAGATACGCAGTATTTT. Protein: CASSVAGRTDTQYF. The full variable domain, its missing parts supplied by reference TRBV7-9 and TRBJ2-3, is DTGVSQNPRHKITKRGQNVTFRCDPISEHNRLYWYRQTLGQGPEFLTYFQNEAQLEKSRLLSDRFSAERPKGSFSTLEIQRTEQGDSAMYLCASSVAGRTDTQYFGPGTRLTVL.

This chain links TRBV14 with TRBJ2-3, with D unclear. The germline V gene encodes CDR1 SGHDN and CDR2 FVKESK. This CDR3 contains 13 residues. Trimming removed 1 base at V and 5 bases at J, with 7 bases between. CDR3 loop: CASSQAYVDTQYF. The DNA of the CDR3 is TGTGCCAGCAGCCAAGCTTATGTAGATACGCAGTATTTT. The full variable domain, with the rest looked up from reference TRBV14 and TRBJ2-3, is EAGVTQFPSHSVIEKGQTVTLRCDPISGHDNLYWYRRVMGKEIKFLLHFVKESKQDESGMPNNRFLAERTGGTYSTLKVQPAELEDSGVYFCASSQAYVDTQYFGPGTRLTVL.

CDR3 nucleotides: TGTGCCAGCAGCGCCACAGGGAATGGGTATGGCTACACCTTC. Amino acid sequence: CASSATGNGYGYTF. The chain is built from TRBV11-1 and TRBJ1-2; TRBD1 might be the D (6 bases). The CDR3 runs 14 residues. Germline loops: CDR1 SGHAT, CDR2 FQDESV (reference sequence). V was clipped by 5 bases and J by 5 bases, with 15 bases between them.

This clone came up once. The J gene is TRBJ1-3, the V gene TRBV30, with TRBD1 identical over 7 bases. This CDR3 has 15 amino acids. J was trimmed by 2 bases and V by 2 bases; bases with no gene match: 6. Germline V gives CDR1 GTSNPN, CDR2 SVGIG (reference sequence). For the CDR3, the DNA is TGTGCCTGGAGTCCCGGGACAGATCCTGGAAACACCATATATTTT. Translated: CAWSPGTDPGNTIYF.

The chain combines TRBV7-9 with TRBJ1-4; 9 bases line up with TRBD1. The germline V gene encodes CDR1 SEHNR and CDR2 FQNEAQ (reference sequence). Trimming took 3 bases from V and 7 from J; bases not matched to a gene: 6. The CDR3 consists of 15 residues. Here the CDR3 reads CASSLGQGVGEKLFF. The CDR3 DNA is TGTGCCAGCAGCTTGGGACAGGGAGTTGGTGAAAAACTGTTTTTT.

This chain connects TRBV12-1 to TRBJ2-2; TRBD1 reflects the table's D call only, with no check against the DNA. TRBV12-1 is flagged as a pseudogene. The CDR3 has 14 amino acids. The CDR3 spells CASSLGENTGELFF. The CDR3 DNA follows: TGTGCCAGCAGCTTAGGGGAGAACACCGGGGAGCTGTTTTTT.

The rearrangement uses TRBV30 and TRBJ1-2; perhaps TRBD1 as D (5 bases). Germline loops: CDR1 GTSNPN, CDR2 SVGIG (reference sequence). Trimming took off 2 bases at V and 2 bases at J, with 15 bases between the two ends. The CDR3 extends over 15 amino acids. CDR3 amino acids: CAWSPGGVPNYGYTF. As DNA, the CDR3 is TGTGCCTGGAGTCCTGGGGGGGTACCGAACTATGGCTACACCTTC.

V is TRBV11-2 and J is TRBJ2-1, with 10 nucleotides matching TRBD2. The CDR3 covers 19 residues. Germline CDR1 and CDR2: SGHAT and FQNNGV. The V and J ends lost 5 bases and 2 bases, in that order; junction bases with no gene match: 15. The CDR3 coding sequence is TGTGCCAGCAGCGTGCCGGGACTAGCGAGAGATCTGCCCTACAATGAGCAGTTCTTC. This translates into CASSVPGLARDLPYNEQFF.

The chain recombines TRBV5-8 with TRBJ2-7; D gene ambiguous. The V gene lost 2 bases and the J gene lost 5 bases, with 8 bases spanning the gap. This CDR3 contains 12 residues. Germline CDR1 and CDR2: SGHTS and YDEGEE. CDR3 nucleotide sequence: TGTGCCAGCAGCTTTTCGGGCAACGAGCAGTACTTC. It is translated as CASSFSGNEQYF.

The chain employs TRBV21-1 and TRBJ1-3; TRBD1, the table's D call, lacks a check against the DNA. TRBV21-1 is given as a pseudogene. The CDR3 consists of 14 residues. The CDR3 coding sequence is TGTGCCAGCAACAACAGGGGCTCTGGAAACACCATATATTTT. This encodes CASNNRGSGNTIYF.

This clone was observed once. V gene TRBV10-3 combines with J gene TRBJ2-1; 10 positions agree with TRBD2. This CDR3 has 14 amino acids. The J segment lost 5 bases and the V segment lost 5 bases, leaving 3 bases of the junction unmatched. The V gene's germline CDR1 is ENHRY and CDR2 SYGVKD. The CDR3 DNA sequence: TGTGCCATCAGTCAGCGGGGGGGCGACAATGAGCAGTTCTTC. It translates to CAISQRGGDNEQFF.

The chain uses TRBV6-2 or TRBV6-3 and TRBJ2-6; D is possibly TRBD1 or TRBD2 (5 bases each). The CDR3 contains 15 residues. Trimming shortened V by 3 bases and J by 4 bases, and 10 bases separated the two germline ends. Germline CDR1 MNHEY, CDR2 SVGEGT. The CDR3 DNA follows: TGTGCCAGCAGTTATGCCGGGGCCGGGGCCAACGTCCTGACTTTC. Translated, it gives CASSYAGAGANVLTF.

This chain uses TRBV19 with TRBJ1-5; 8 bases map to TRBD1. The CDR3 has 15 amino acids. The germline CDR1 and CDR2 sequences are LNHDA and SQIVND (reference sequence). V lost 5 bases and J lost 6; bases outside the gene matches: 9. CDR3 protein: CASSARTGMGQPQHF. For the CDR3, the DNA is TGTGCCAGTAGTGCTAGGACAGGGATGGGTCAGCCCCAGCATTTT.

CDR3 sequence reads: CATSRDMFSNQPQHF. The DNA of the CDR3 is TGTGCCACCAGCAGAGATATGTTCAGCAATCAGCCCCAGCATTTT. The rearrangement uses TRBV15 and TRBJ1-5; D remains ambiguous. Germline V gene data show CDR1 as LNHNV and CDR2 as YYDKDF (reference sequence). V shed 0 bases and J shed 1 base, with 7 bases lying between them. The CDR3 is made up of 15 amino acids.

This sequence joins TRBV7-9 and TRBJ2-7; TRBD1 matches at 8 bases. Looked up from germline, CDR1 is SEHNR and CDR2 is FQNEAQ (reference sequence). With V trimmed by 8 bases and J by 2 bases, 2 bases remained unmatched. The CDR3 has 12 residues. The CDR3, as DNA: TGTGCCAGCGGGGGACAGGCCTACGAGCAGTACTTC. The encoded protein is CASGGQAYEQYF.

The V gene is TRBV5-5, the J gene TRBJ2-3; 7 nucleotides match TRBD2. Germline CDR1 SGHKS, CDR2 YYEKEE (reference sequence). Losses at the gene ends were 4 bases for V and 1 base for J; bases not matched to a gene: 9. The CDR3 is 16 residues long. As DNA, the CDR3 is TGTGCCAGCAGCCCCGGGGGGTCAGGGCGCACAGATACGCAGTATTTT. Amino acids: CASSPGGSGRTDTQYF.

The chain employs TRBV5-8 and TRBJ2-7, with D possibly being TRBD1 or TRBD2 (6 bases each). Trimming removed 5 bases from V and 7 bases from J, with 22 bases in between. The CDR3 has 15 residues. Germline CDR1 is SGHTS and CDR2 is YDEGEE. As DNA, the CDR3 is TGTGCCAGCAGGGATTGGGGGGCCCTGACGGGAGAGCAGTACTTC. Encoded protein: CASRDWGALTGEQYF.

This clone has more than one count but fewer than ten. The rearrangement links TRBV7-2 to TRBJ2-7; D is unresolved. This CDR3 region has 16 residues. The germline CDR1 and CDR2 sequences are SGHTA and FQGNSA. Trimming pared 2 bases from V and 2 bases from J, leaving 16 bases between. The CDR3 DNA sequence: TGTGCCAGCAGCTTATACCTAGTTCCCGCGACCTACGAGCAGTACTTC. Encoded protein: CASSLYLVPATYEQYF. Full variable domain (rest looked up from reference TRBV7-2 and TRBJ2-7): GAGVSQSPSNKVTEKGKDVELRCDPISGHTALYWYRQSLGQGLEFLIYFQGNSAPDKSGLPSDRFSAERTGGSVSTLTIQRTQQEDSAVYLCASSLYLVPATYEQYFGPGTRLTVT.

The J gene is TRBJ2-7, the V gene TRBV6-5, with 10 bases that match TRBD1. The CDR3 spans 12 residues. Germline CDR1 reads MNHEY; CDR2 reads SVGAGI. V was clipped by 8 bases and J by 4 bases; unmatched bases: 2. This CDR3 reads CASGDRGYEQYF. Written as DNA, the CDR3 is TGTGCCAGCGGGGACAGGGGTTACGAGCAGTACTTC.

The V gene is TRBV2, the J gene TRBJ1-3; unclear D gene. The CDR3 contains 12 residues. V lost 6 bases to trimming and J lost 8 bases, with 11 bases between them. CDR1 and CDR2 from the germline V gene are SNHLY and FYNNEI. CDR3 DNA: TGTGCCAGCAGGGTGGGCGGGGACACCATATATTTT. It is translated as CASRVGGDTIYF.

This clone was detected a few times. This sequence joins TRBV27 and TRBJ2-7; 7 bases fit TRBD1. Germline CDR1 is MNHEY and CDR2 is SMNVEV (reference sequence). The CDR3 sequence is 14 residues long. J was trimmed by 3 bases and V by 5 bases; bases with no gene match: 7. The CDR3 DNA reads TGTGCCAGCAGTCCTCAGGACAGGTTCTACGAGCAGTACTTC. Translated, it gives CASSPQDRFYEQYF.

This rearrangement joins TRBV2 to TRBJ2-1, with D possibly matching TRBD2 (6 bases). V lost 8 bases to trimming and J lost 4 bases, with 12 bases between them. This CDR3 region has 13 residues. Per the germline V gene, CDR1 is SNHLY and CDR2 is FYNNEI. The CDR3 sequence is CASGGQGYNEQFF. CDR3 DNA sequence: TGTGCCAGCGGAGGGCAGGGTTACAATGAGCAGTTCTTC.

This clone was detected a few times. The V gene is TRBV7-9, the J gene TRBJ2-3; D remains unclear. The V end lost 2 bases, the J end lost 2 bases, and 8 bases lay between the germline ends. This CDR3 has 14 residues. Germline CDR1 and CDR2: SEHNR and FQNEAQ (reference sequence). For the CDR3, the DNA is TGTGCCAGCAGCTTAAGCGCGGCCACAGATACGCAGTATTTT. Encoded protein: CASSLSAATDTQYF. Using reference TRBV7-9 and TRBJ2-3 for the parts outside the CDR3, the full variable domain is DTGVSQNPRHKITKRGQNVTFRCDPISEHNRLYWYRQTLGQGPEFLTYFQNEAQLEKSRLLSDRFSAERPKGSFSTLEIQRTEQGDSAMYLCASSLSAATDTQYFGPGTRLTVL.